Presented here are 4 T cell receptor beta chains from one specimen sequenced in a study of CXCR3-negative and CXCR3-positive naive CD8 T cells. Libraries of TRB cDNA were made by 5' RACE and carried UMIs. TCRdb re-analyzed the 5' RACE reads; it lists each CDR3 protein once, without DNA. Recorded for this sample: around 24,000 distinct CDR3 sequences. The specimen sequenced was naive CXCR3- CD8+ T cells from blood. Subset noted: CD45RO-CCR7+CD27+CD95- naive CD8+ T cells lacking CXCR3 (TNR3-). The receptors stem from a human donor in good health. Some clones in this sample may be carry-over from other donors' samples.

The rearrangement uses TRBV10-3 and TRBJ2-5. Looked up from germline, CDR1 is ENHRY and CDR2 is SYGVKD. The CDR3 extends over 15 amino acids. CDR3 region: CAISESWGTKETQYF.

The chain links TRBV6-5 to TRBJ2-1; TCRdb selects TRBD1, and the lack of DNA leaves this call unchecked. This CDR3 spans 14 amino acids. The germline V gene has CDR1 MNHEY and CDR2 SVGAGI. The CDR3: CASSYGGGYNEQFF.

V gene TRBV27 combines with J gene TRBJ2-7. The CDR3 sequence is 14 residues long. Looked up from germline, CDR1 is MNHEY and CDR2 is SMNVEV (reference sequence). CDR3: CASSPWERSYEQYF.

The chain carries TRBV4-2 and TRBJ2-7; the TCRdb call, TRBD2, lacks DNA for checking. This CDR3 is built from 13 residues. In germline, CDR1 is LGHNA, CDR2 YNFKEQ. The CDR3 spells CASSQAGGDEQYF.